A selection of T cell receptor beta chains follows, all from one sample in a study of monozygotic twins with inflammatory bowel disease. For each CDR3 protein, TCRdb gives one entry from its re-call of the 5' RACE reads, without DNA. The sample has 330,000 or so distinct CDR3 sequences. The sample consisted of blood. Receptors were obtained from a human donor with ulcerative colitis or Crohn's disease, or a healthy co-twin of an affected twin (not recorded which). CDR3s include the opening cysteine and the closing phenylalanine or tryptophan.

v_call	j_call	cdr3_aa
TRBV6-2/TRBV6-3	TRBJ1-1	CASSPGRSTEAFF
TRBV5-5	TRBJ2-5	CASSGQRETQYF
TRBV5-1	TRBJ2-2	CASSQKGGSTGELFF
TRBV27	TRBJ1-5	CASRATGLYQPQHF
TRBV18	TRBJ2-7	CASSQGDPYEQYF
TRBV5-1	TRBJ2-1	CASNRDGEYNEQFF
TRBV6-5	TRBJ1-2	CASSSTGGLGYTF
TRBV5-5	TRBJ2-3	CASSLGRGSDTQYF
TRBV5-1	TRBJ2-7	CASGRVSSYEQYF
TRBV6-5	TRBJ1-5	CASSYTRDRGDNQPQHF
TRBV19	TRBJ1-5	CASSTGTGGLQPQHF
TRBV27	TRBJ2-1	CASSILPGLAGREQFF
TRBV20-1	TRBJ2-1	CSARDTRGPGQFF
TRBV5-1	TRBJ2-1	CASSSVQGRTEQFF
TRBV19	TRBJ2-5	CASSPSLAGGTQYF
TRBV9	TRBJ2-1	CASSVSGRASDEQFF
TRBV28	TRBJ1-5	CASSNIPGQNSNQPQHF
TRBV7-3	TRBJ1-6	CASSLTRDKNSPLHF
TRBV19	TRBJ1-5	CASRGAGKPTQPQHF
TRBV7-9	TRBJ2-5	CASSRTGAETQYF
TRBV18	TRBJ2-3	CASSNSGGRADTQYF
TRBV12-3/TRBV12-4	TRBJ2-1	CASSSDSNSYNEQFF
TRBV4-3	TRBJ1-2	CASSPVRADYGYTF
TRBV20-1	TRBJ2-7	CSAGGSGDYEQYF
TRBV3-1	TRBJ2-3	CASSQDVTATQYF
TRBV7-8	TRBJ2-1	CASSSGVTDEQFF
TRBV20-1	TRBJ2-1	CSAPFPSSYNEQFF
TRBV12-3/TRBV12-4	TRBJ1-5	CASSSSQGWQPQHF
TRBV12-3/TRBV12-4	TRBJ2-7	CASRGTSGSEYEQYF
TRBV24-1	TRBJ2-3	CATSDSLAAHMNTQYF
TRBV20-1	TRBJ2-1	CSARESPVPYNEQFF
TRBV27	TRBJ2-7	CASTNGFEQYF
TRBV5-1	TRBJ2-1	CASSLDRYNEQFF
TRBV5-1	TRBJ2-1	CASSLDPSGRGNEQFF
TRBV4-3	TRBJ2-1	CASSQDPYNEQFF
TRBV9	TRBJ2-1	CASRPGTGLFNEQFF
TRBV6-1	TRBJ2-7	CASSRPGQGTLEQYF
TRBV19	TRBJ2-7	CASSELAGSGVAEQYF
TRBV15	TRBJ1-1	CATSRGSMNTEAFF
TRBV6-1	TRBJ2-2	CASSQLGLFANTGELFF
TRBV20-1	TRBJ1-5	CSAQAGNQPQHF
TRBV20-1	TRBJ2-5	CSARHGEFQETQYF
TRBV7-6	TRBJ2-2	CASSLADGQGELFF
TRBV7-2	TRBJ1-2	CASSLDSSGGRGYTF
TRBV15	TRBJ1-2	CATSRTGESEYGYTF
TRBV5-1	TRBJ2-4	CASSTGTGEEVVQYF
TRBV20-1	TRBJ1-5	CSAPEQGPARPQHF
TRBV12-3/TRBV12-4	TRBJ2-7	CASSLAEGVGYEQYF
TRBV7-2	TRBJ1-5	CASSYYNQPQHF
TRBV6-6	TRBJ2-6	CASSYSLGANVLTF